This T cell receptor beta chain was observed in a study of T cell repertoires in cytomegalovirus infection. Study-wide points: Cumulated frequencies of public TCR beta families served to identify carriers of CMV plus the relevant HLA.

Trimming removed 5 bases from V and 6 bases from J; junction bases left unmatched: 3. The CDR3 extends over 14 amino acids. Germline CDR1 is MNHNS and CDR2 is SASEGT. This clonotype was seen only a few times. Its antigen is as yet unknown. One entry per CDR3 protein, called by TCRdb with MiXCR from the reads. The sample gives 490,000 or so distinct CDR3 sequences, approximately 10% of which show up once; roughly a tenth is in the top ten. Input material: PBMCs. The sequence was obtained from a human donor in good health (CMV status not recorded). Some clones in this sample may be carry-over from other donors' samples. J is TRBJ1-6 and V is TRBV6-1; 8 bases are shared with TRBD1. DNA of the CDR3: TGTGCCAGCAGTTTCAGGGGGCCTAATTCACCCCTCCACTTT. It specifies CASSFRGPNSPLHF.